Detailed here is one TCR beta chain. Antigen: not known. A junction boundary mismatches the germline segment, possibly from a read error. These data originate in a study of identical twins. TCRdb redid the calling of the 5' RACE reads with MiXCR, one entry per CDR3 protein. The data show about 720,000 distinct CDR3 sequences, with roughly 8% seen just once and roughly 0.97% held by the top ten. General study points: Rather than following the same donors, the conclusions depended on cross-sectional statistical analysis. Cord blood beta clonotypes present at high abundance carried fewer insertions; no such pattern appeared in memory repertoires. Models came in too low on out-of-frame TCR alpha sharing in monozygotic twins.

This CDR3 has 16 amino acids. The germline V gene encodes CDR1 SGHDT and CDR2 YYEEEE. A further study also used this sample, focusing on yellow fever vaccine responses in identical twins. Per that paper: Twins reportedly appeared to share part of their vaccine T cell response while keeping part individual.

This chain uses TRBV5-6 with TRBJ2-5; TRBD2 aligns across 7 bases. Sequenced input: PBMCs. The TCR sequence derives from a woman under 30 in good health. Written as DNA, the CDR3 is TGTGCCAGCAGCTTGTCTGGGGGAGGGCGAGTAGAGACCCAGCACTTC. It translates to CASSLSGGGRVETQHF. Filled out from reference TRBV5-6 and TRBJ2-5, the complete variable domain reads DAGVTQSPTHLIKTRGQQVTLRCSPKSGHDTVSWYQQALGQGPQFIFQYYEEEERQRGNFPDRFSGHQFPNYSSELNVNALLLGDSALYLCASSLSGGGRVETQHFGPGTRLLVL.